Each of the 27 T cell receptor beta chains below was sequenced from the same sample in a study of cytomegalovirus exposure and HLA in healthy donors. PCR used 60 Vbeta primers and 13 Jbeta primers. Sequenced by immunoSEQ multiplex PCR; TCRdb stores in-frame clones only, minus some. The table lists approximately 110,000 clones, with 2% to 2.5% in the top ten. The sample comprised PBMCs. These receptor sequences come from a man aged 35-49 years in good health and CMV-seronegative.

The CDR3 is CASSTTASPFVQYF. In DNA, the CDR3 is TGTGCCAGCAGCACGACGGCTAGCCCCTTTGTCCAGTACTTC. The V gene is TRBV9, the J gene TRBJ2-5; possibly TRBD2 for D (5 bases). Trimming shortened V by 4 bases and J by 10 bases, and 20 bases separated the two germline ends. The CDR3 is 14 amino acids. CDR1 SGDLS and CDR2 YYNGEE come from the germline V gene.

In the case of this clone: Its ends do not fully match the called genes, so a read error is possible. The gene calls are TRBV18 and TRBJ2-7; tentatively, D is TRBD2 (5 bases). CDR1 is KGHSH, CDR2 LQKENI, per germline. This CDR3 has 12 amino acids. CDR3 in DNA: TGTGCCAGCCCACCGACACTAGGGGAGCAGTACTTC. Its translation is CASPPTLGEQYF.

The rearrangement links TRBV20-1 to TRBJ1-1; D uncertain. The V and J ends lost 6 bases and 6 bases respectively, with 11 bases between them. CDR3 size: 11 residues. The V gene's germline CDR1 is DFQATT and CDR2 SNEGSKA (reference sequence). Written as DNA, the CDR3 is TGCAGTGCCCCAGACTCCCCTGAAGCTTTCTTT. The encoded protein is CSAPDSPEAFF.

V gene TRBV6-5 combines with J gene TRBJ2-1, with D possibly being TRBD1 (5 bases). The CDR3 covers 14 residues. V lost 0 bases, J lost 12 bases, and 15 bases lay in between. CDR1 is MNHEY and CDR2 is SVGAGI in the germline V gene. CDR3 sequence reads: CASSYSSSGYVQFF. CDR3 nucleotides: TGTGCCAGCAGTTACTCGAGTTCAGGGTATGTGCAGTTCTTC.

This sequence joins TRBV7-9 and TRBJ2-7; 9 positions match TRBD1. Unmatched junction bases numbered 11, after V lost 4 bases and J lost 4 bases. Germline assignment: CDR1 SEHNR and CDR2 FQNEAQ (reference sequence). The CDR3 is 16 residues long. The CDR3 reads CASSYRLDRGVYEQYF. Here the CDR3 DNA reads TGTGCCAGCAGCTATCGACTGGACAGGGGCGTATACGAGCAGTACTTC.

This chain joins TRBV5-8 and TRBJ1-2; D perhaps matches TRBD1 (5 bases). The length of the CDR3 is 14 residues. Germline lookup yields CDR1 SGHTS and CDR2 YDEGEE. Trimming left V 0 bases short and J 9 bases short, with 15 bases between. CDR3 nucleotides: TGTGCCAGCAGCTTGGGGTCAGGGCTTTTAAGCTACACCTTC. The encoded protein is CASSLGSGLLSYTF.

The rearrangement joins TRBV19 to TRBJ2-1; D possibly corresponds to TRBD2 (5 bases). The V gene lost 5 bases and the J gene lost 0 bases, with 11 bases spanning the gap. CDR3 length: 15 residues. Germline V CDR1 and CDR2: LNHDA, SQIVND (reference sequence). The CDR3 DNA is TGTGCCAGTAGTCCCGAGCGGTACTCCTACAATGAGCAGTTCTTC. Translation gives CASSPERYSYNEQFF. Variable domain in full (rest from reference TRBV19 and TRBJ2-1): DGGITQSPKYLFRKEGQNVTLSCEQNLNHDAMYWYRQDPGQGLRLIYYSQIVNDFQKGDIAEGYSVSREKKESFPLTVTSAQKNPTAFYLCASSPERYSYNEQFFGPGTRLTVL.

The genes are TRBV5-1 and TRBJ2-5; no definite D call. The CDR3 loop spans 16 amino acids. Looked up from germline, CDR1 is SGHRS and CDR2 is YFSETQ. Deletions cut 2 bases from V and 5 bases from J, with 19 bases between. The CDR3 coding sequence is TGCGCCAGCAGCTTTGGGTACGATGTACTAACGGAGACCCAGTACTTC. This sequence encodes CASSFGYDVLTETQYF.

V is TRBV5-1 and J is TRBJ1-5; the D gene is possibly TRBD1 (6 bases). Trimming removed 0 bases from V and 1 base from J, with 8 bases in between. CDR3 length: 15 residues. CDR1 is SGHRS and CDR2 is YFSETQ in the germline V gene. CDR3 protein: CASSLAGTSNQPQHF. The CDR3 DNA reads TGCGCCAGCAGCTTGGCGGGGACAAGCAATCAGCCCCAGCATTTT.

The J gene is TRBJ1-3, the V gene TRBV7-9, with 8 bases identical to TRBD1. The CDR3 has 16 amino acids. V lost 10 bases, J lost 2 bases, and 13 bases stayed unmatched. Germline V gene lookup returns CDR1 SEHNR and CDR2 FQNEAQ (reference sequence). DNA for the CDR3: TGTGCCACCATACTGGCGGGACAGGATACTGGAAACACCATATATTTT. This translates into CATILAGQDTGNTIYF.

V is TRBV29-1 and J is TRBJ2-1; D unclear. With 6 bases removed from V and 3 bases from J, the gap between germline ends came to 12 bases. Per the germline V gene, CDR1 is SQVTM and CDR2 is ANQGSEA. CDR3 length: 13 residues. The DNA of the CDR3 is TGCAGCGTCAGGCCGGCATTCTACAATGAGCAGTTCTTC. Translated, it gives CSVRPAFYNEQFF.

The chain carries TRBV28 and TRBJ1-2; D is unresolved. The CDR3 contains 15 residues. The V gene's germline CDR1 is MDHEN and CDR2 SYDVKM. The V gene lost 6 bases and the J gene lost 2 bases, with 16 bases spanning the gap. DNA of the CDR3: TGTGCCAGCAGCCCTTGGGCAAATGAGAACTATGGCTACACCTTC. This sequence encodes CASSPWANENYGYTF.

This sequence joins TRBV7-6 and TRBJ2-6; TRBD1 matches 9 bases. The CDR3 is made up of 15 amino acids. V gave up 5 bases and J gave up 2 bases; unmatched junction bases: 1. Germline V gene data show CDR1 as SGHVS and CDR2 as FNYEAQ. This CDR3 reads CASSRTGAGANVLTF. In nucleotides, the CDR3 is TGTGCCAGCAGCCGGACAGGGGCTGGGGCCAACGTCCTGACTTTC.

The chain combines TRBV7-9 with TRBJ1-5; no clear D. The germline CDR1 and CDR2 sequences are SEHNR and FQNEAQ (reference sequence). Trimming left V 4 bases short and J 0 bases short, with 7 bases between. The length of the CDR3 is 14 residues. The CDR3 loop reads CASSSSLSNQPQHF. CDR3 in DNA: TGTGCCAGCAGCTCCTCTCTTAGCAATCAGCCCCAGCATTTT.

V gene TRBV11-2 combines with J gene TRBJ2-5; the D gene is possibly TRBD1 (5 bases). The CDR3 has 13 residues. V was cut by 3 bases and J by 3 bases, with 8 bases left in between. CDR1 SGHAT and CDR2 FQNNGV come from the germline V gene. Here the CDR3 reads CASSFEGEETQYF. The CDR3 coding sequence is TGTGCCAGCAGCTTTGAAGGGGAAGAGACCCAGTACTTC.

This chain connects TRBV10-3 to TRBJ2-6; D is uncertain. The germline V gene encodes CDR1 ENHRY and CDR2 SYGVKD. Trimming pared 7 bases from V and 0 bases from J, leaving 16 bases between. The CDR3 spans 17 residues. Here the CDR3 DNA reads TGTGCCATCAACCCGGGTAGGCAAACCTCTGGGGCCAACGTCCTGACTTTC. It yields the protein CAINPGRQTSGANVLTF.

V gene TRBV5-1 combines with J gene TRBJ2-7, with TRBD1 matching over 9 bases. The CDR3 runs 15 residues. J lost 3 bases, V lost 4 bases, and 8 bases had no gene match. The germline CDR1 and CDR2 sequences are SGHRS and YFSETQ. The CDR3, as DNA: TGCGCCAGCAGCACCGACGGACAGGGGTACTACGAGCAGTACTTC. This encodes CASSTDGQGYYEQYF.

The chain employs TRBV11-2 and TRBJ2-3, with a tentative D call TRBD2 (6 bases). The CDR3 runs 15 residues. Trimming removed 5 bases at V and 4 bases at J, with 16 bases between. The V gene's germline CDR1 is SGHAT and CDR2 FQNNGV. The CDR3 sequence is CASSRVGTHPDTQYF. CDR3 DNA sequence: TGTGCCAGCAGCCGAGTGGGGACTCATCCAGATACGCAGTATTTT.

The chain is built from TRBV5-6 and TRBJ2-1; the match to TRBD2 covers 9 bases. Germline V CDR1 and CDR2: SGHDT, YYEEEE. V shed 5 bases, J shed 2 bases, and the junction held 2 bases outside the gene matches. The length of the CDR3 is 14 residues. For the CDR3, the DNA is TGTGCCAGCAGAAGGACTAGCGCCTACAATGAGCAGTTCTTC. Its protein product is CASRRTSAYNEQFF.

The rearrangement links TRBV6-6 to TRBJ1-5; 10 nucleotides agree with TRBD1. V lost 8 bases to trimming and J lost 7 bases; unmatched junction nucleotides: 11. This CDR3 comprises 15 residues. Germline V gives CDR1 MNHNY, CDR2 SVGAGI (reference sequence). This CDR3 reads CASAPGQGSGQPQHF. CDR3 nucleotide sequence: TGTGCCAGCGCCCCGGGACAGGGGTCCGGGCAGCCCCAGCATTTT.

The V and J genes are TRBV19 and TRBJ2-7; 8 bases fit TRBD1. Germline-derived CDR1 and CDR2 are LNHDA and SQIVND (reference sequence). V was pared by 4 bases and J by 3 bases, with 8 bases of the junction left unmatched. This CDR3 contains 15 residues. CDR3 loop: CASSTNPGTGYEQYF. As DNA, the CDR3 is TGTGCCAGTAGTACCAATCCCGGGACAGGCTACGAGCAGTACTTC.

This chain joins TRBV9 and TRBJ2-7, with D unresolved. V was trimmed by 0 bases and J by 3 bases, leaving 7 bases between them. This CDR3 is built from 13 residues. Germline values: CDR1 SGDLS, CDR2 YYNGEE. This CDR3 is CASSVAPRYEQYF. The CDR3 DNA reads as TGTGCCAGCAGCGTAGCCCCCCGCTACGAGCAGTACTTC. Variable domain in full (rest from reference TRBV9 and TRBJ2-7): DSGVTQTPKHLITATGQRVTLRCSPRSGDLSVYWYQQSLDQGLQFLIQYYNGEERAKGNILERFSAQQFPDLHSELNLSSLELGDSALYFCASSVAPRYEQYFGPGTRLTVT.

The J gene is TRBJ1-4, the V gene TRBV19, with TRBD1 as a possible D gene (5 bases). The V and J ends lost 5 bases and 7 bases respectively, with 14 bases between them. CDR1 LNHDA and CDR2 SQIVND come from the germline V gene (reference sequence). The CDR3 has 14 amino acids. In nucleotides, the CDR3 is TGTGCCAGTAGTGCACAGGAACTTACTGAAAAACTGTTTTTT. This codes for CASSAQELTEKLFF. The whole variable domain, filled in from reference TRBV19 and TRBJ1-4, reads DGGITQSPKYLFRKEGQNVTLSCEQNLNHDAMYWYRQDPGQGLRLIYYSQIVNDFQKGDIAEGYSVSREKKESFPLTVTSAQKNPTAFYLCASSAQELTEKLFFGSGTQLSVL.

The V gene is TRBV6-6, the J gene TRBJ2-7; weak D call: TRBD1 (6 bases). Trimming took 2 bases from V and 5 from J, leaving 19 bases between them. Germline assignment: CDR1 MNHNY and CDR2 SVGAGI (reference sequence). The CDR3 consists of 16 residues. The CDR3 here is CASSYPRTGKVDEQYF. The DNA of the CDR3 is TGTGCCAGCAGTTACCCGAGAACAGGGAAGGTTGACGAGCAGTACTTC.

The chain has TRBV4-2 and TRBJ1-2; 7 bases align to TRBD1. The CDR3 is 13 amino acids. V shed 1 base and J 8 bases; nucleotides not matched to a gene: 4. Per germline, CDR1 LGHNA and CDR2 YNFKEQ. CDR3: CASSQATGVGYTF. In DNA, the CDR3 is TGTGCCAGCAGCCAAGCAACAGGGGTCGGCTACACCTTC.

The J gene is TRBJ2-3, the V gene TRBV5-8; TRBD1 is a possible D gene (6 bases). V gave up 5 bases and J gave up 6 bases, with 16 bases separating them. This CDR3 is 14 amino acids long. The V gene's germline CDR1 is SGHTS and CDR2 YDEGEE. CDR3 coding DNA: TGTGCCAGCAGAGGGAGACAGGTATATGATACGCAGTATTTT. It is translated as CASRGRQVYDTQYF. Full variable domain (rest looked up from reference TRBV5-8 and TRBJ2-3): EAGVTQSPTHLIKTRGQQATLRCSPISGHTSVYWYQQALGLGLQFLLWYDEGEERNRGNFPPRFSGRQFPNYSSELNVNALELEDSALYLCASRGRQVYDTQYFGPGTRLTVL.

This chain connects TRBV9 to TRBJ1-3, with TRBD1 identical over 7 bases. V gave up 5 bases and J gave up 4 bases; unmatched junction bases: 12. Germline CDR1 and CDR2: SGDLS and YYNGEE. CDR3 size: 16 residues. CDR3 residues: CASSAQGRDSGNTIYF. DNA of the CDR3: TGTGCCAGCAGTGCCCAGGGGCGGGACAGCGGAAACACCATATATTTT. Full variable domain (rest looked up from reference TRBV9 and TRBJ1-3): DSGVTQTPKHLITATGQRVTLRCSPRSGDLSVYWYQQSLDQGLQFLIQYYNGEERAKGNILERFSAQQFPDLHSELNLSSLELGDSALYFCASSAQGRDSGNTIYFGEGSWLTVV.